This T cell receptor (beta chain) appears in the sequencing data of a study of radiotherapy plus CTLA-4 blockade in lung cancer. With respect to this clone: Antigen specificity is unknown.

Study results and limitations: Radiotherapy was combined with ipilimumab, and tumor-derived TCR clones then expanded in blood. Best predicting response, reportedly, were early blood T cell clone dynamics, with interferon-beta.

The repertoire was sequenced with immunoSEQ multiplex PCR; TCRdb's copy has only in-frame clones and lacks some. Of some 78,000 clones listed, 75% to 90% are singletons. CTLA-4 blockade with ipilimumab, together with focal radiation, was given to patients with chemo-refractory metastatic non-small-cell lung cancer. The specimen comprised peripheral blood, sampled from a patient treated with radiotherapy plus ipilimumab. This receptor was identified in a human donor with non-small cell lung cancer who had a partial response to radiotherapy plus ipilimumab.

CDR3 in DNA: TGTGCCAGCTCACCACCGGGACTAGCGGTAGAGACCCAGTACTTC. Translated, it gives CASSPPGLAVETQYF. The gene calls are TRBV18 and TRBJ2-5; 11 nucleotides align to TRBD2. The CDR3 runs to 15 residues. CDR1 is KGHSH and CDR2 is LQKENI in the germline V gene. V shed 0 bases, J shed 4 bases, and the junction held 1 base outside the gene matches.